The 24 T cell receptor beta chains below come from one sample, sequenced in a study of CD4 and CD8 cells across lung adenocarcinoma regions. TCRdb re-called the PCR reads with MiXCR, one entry per CDR3 protein. Among about 9,600 distinct CDR3 sequences listed, approximately 51% were seen once. Sequenced input: CD4+ T cells from the margin of a lung tumor. These receptors were taken from a male donor with lung adenocarcinoma. The CD4 and CD8 labels of this study may be unreliable.

The chain links TRBV6-1 to TRBJ2-1; 8 nucleotides line up with TRBD2. V was clipped by 1 base and J by 9 bases; unmatched bases: 14. The CDR3 consists of 17 residues. The germline V gene encodes CDR1 MNHNS and CDR2 SASEGT. The CDR3 coding sequence is TGTGCCAGCAGTGAAGAACAAGGCTGGACTAGCAGAGGTGAGCAGTTCTTC. Protein: CASSEEQGWTSRGEQFF.

The CDR3 region is CASSQDSLQGTYGYTF. CDR3 DNA sequence: TGCGCCAGCAGCCAAGACTCCCTACAGGGGACCTATGGCTACACCTTC. The J gene is TRBJ1-2, the V gene TRBV4-1; 7 positions match TRBD1. The CDR3 is made up of 16 amino acids. Losses at the gene ends were 0 bases for V and 4 bases for J; bases not matched to a gene: 8. Germline V lookup: CDR1 MGHRA, CDR2 YSYEKL.

This clonotype has a count of ten or more. Here the CDR3 reads CASQLADHDEQYF. The CDR3 nucleotides are TGTGCCAGTCAACTAGCGGATCACGACGAGCAGTACTTC. The chain uses TRBV6-1 and TRBJ2-7; 8 bases line up with TRBD2. CDR3 length: 13 amino acids. Germline V gene sequence: CDR1 MNHNS, CDR2 SASEGT. J gave up 5 bases and V 9 bases, and 9 bases lay outside the gene matches.

This clonotype has more than one count but fewer than ten. This rearrangement joins TRBV6-1 to TRBJ1-2, with unresolved D. Trimming stripped 4 bases from V and 4 bases from J, with 10 bases between. Germline V gene data show CDR1 as MNHNS and CDR2 as SASEGT. This CDR3 has 13 amino acids. This CDR3 reads CASSVPDSYGYTF. The CDR3 coding sequence is TGTGCCAGCAGTGTGCCAGATTCCTATGGCTACACCTTC.

This clonotype was counted only a few times. V gene TRBV10-3 combines with J gene TRBJ2-2, with TRBD2 matching over 14 bases. The CDR3 runs 17 residues. CDR1 and CDR2 (germline): ENHRY, SYGVKD. The V and J ends lost 8 bases and 0 bases, in that order; junction bases with no gene match: 5. DNA for the CDR3: TGTGCCATCGCGGGACTAGCGGGAGTATCGAACACCGGGGAGCTGTTTTTT. Translating gives CAIAGLAGVSNTGELFF.

The V call is TRBV29-1, the J call TRBJ1-2, with a weak D call TRBD1 (6 bases). The germline V gene has CDR1 SQVTM and CDR2 ANQGSEA. The V end lost 3 bases, the J end lost 4 bases, and 9 bases lay between the germline ends. The CDR3 loop spans 12 amino acids. The CDR3 is CSVEGGGYGYTF. The CDR3 nucleotides read TGCAGCGTTGAGGGAGGGGGCTATGGCTACACCTTC.

In this sample, this clonotype turned up many times. The chain recombines TRBV6-1 with TRBJ2-3; D tentatively fits TRBD1 or TRBD2 (5 bases each). The CDR3 loop spans 15 amino acids. The germline gives CDR1 MNHNS, CDR2 SASEGT. Trimming shortened V by 6 bases and J by 8 bases, and 21 bases separated the two germline ends. The CDR3: CASRERPDGAFTQYF. DNA of the CDR3: TGTGCCAGCAGGGAGAGACCTGACGGGGCCTTTACGCAGTATTTT.

The chain employs TRBV28 and TRBJ2-1; D might be TRBD2 (5 bases). The CDR3 is 15 residues long. Trimming cost V 6 bases and J 4 bases, with 16 bases left between them. Germline CDR1 MDHEN, CDR2 SYDVKM. DNA of the CDR3: TGTGCCAGCAGCCTTTTCCGGGAATGGTACAATGAGCAGTTCTTC. As protein: CASSLFREWYNEQFF.

This clonotype has at least ten counts. V and J are TRBV4-2 and TRBJ2-3; D ambiguous. Germline CDR1 and CDR2: LGHNA and YNFKEQ. The CDR3 runs 16 residues. Deletions cut 1 base from V and 4 bases from J, with 15 bases between. The CDR3: CASSQVTAQTADTQYF. CDR3 bases: TGTGCCAGCAGCCAAGTGACGGCGCAAACGGCAGATACGCAGTATTTT.

This clonotype rates as medium-sized. This chain uses TRBV6-4 with TRBJ2-1; D call uncertain. V was trimmed by 3 bases and J by 4 bases, leaving 10 bases between them. The CDR3 consists of 14 residues. Germline V gene data show CDR1 as MRHNA and CDR2 as SNTAGT. In DNA, the CDR3 is TGTGCCAGCAGTGAAAGGTATTCGTACAATGAGCAGTTCTTC. This translates into CASSERYSYNEQFF.

This clonotype occurred many times. The V call is TRBV6-4, the J call TRBJ2-1; no firm D call. The CDR3 consists of 16 residues. Germline assignment: CDR1 MRHNA and CDR2 SNTAGT. Trimming took 0 bases from V and 0 from J, leaving 9 bases between them. CDR3 sequence reads: CASSDSGSTSYNEQFF. The CDR3 DNA reads TGTGCCAGCAGTGACTCAGGAAGTACCTCCTACAATGAGCAGTTCTTC.

This clonotype has more than one count but fewer than ten. The genes are TRBV4-3 and TRBJ2-1; the D gene is possibly TRBD2 (5 bases). Trimming pared 0 bases from V and 8 bases from J, leaving 11 bases between. Per germline, CDR1 LGHNA and CDR2 YSLEER. This CDR3 has 14 residues. The CDR3 is CASSQEWMRDEQFF. The DNA of the CDR3 is TGCGCCAGCAGCCAAGAGTGGATGAGGGATGAGCAGTTCTTC.

This rearrangement joins TRBV6-1 to TRBJ2-6; the D gene is possibly TRBD2 (6 bases). Trimming removed 6 bases at V and 2 bases at J, with 8 bases between. This CDR3 has 14 residues. The germline V gene encodes CDR1 MNHNS and CDR2 SASEGT. The CDR3 nucleotides are TGTGCCAGCAGGGAGGGGCCTGGGGCCAACGTCCTGACTTTC. Its translation: CASREGPGANVLTF.

This clonotype was recorded at least ten times. The chain carries TRBV6-5 and TRBJ2-7, with 16 bases lining up with TRBD2. This CDR3 has 20 residues. Germline-derived CDR1 and CDR2 are MNHEY and SVGAGI. V dropped 0 bases and J dropped 7; count of bases not matched to a gene: 15. The CDR3 DNA reads as TGTGCCAGCAGTTACTCGAGATCTCCGGGACTAGCGGGGGGGCAGTATGAGCAGTACTTC. It translates to CASSYSRSPGLAGGQYEQYF.

This clonotype is labeled medium-sized. In DNA form, the CDR3 reads TGTGCCAGCAACCCGCCTACGGCACTCGGAGGCCCTGAGCAGTTCTTC. Protein: CASNPPTALGGPEQFF. The chain has TRBV6-6 and TRBJ2-1, with D perhaps TRBD2 (5 bases). The germline V and J ends were trimmed by 7 bases and 9 bases, with 25 bases remaining between them. The CDR3 runs 16 residues. Germline V gene sequence: CDR1 MNHNY, CDR2 SVGAGI (reference sequence).

The chain uses TRBV6-5 and TRBJ2-3; the D gene is possibly TRBD2 (5 bases). V lost 0 bases, J lost 0 bases, and 7 bases lay in between. This CDR3 has 15 amino acids. The germline gives CDR1 MNHEY, CDR2 SVGAGI. As DNA, the CDR3 is TGTGCCAGCAGTTACTCGCGGGTCAGCACAGATACGCAGTATTTT. Its protein is CASSYSRVSTDTQYF.

The genes are TRBV6-1 and TRBJ2-3, with D perhaps assigned TRBD1 or TRBD2 (5 bases each). With 6 bases removed from V and 6 bases from J, the gap between germline ends came to 16 bases. This CDR3 has 14 residues. Germline CDR1 MNHNS, CDR2 SASEGT. The CDR3 sequence is CASRVGRWIDTQYF. CDR3 bases: TGTGCCAGCAGAGTGGGACGGTGGATCGATACGCAGTATTTT.

The chain has TRBV10-2 and TRBJ2-3; possibly TRBD2 for D (5 bases). Trimming removed 2 bases at V and 11 bases at J, with 11 bases between. The CDR3 extends over 12 amino acids. From germline, CDR1 is WSHSY and CDR2 SAAADI. The CDR3 DNA is TGCGCCAGCAGTGAGGAGGGCTCTAGGCAGTATTTT. The encoded protein is CASSEEGSRQYF.

Note on this clonotype: A read error is likely, as this CDR3 ends without the conserved phenylalanine or tryptophan. It is unclear where the CDR3 begins or ends on the DNA, so no DNA is shown, and the CDR3 is as TCRdb lists it. The J gene is TRBJ2-3, the V gene TRBV12-5; the table's D call, TRBD2, was not checked against the DNA. Germline V lookup: CDR1 LGHNT, CDR2 FRNRAP. The CDR3 region is 8 residues in length, termini included. The CDR3: CRERVSPH.

This clonotype has just a few counts. The V call is TRBV27, the J call TRBJ1-5; unclear D gene. V lost 6 bases, J lost 5 bases, and 8 bases lay in between. Germline V gives CDR1 MNHEY, CDR2 SMNVEV (reference sequence). The CDR3 consists of 12 residues. In DNA, the CDR3 is TGTGCCAGCAGAGGGTGGGATCAGCCCCAGCATTTT. It translates to CASRGWDQPQHF.

This clonotype was detected a few times. The rearrangement joins TRBV10-3 to TRBJ1-2; D gene ambiguous. There are 15 residues in the CDR3. Germline lookup yields CDR1 ENHRY and CDR2 SYGVKD. V lost 0 bases and J lost 2, with 10 bases in between. CDR3 protein: CAISESNNPNYGYTF. CDR3 coding DNA: TGTGCCATCAGTGAGTCAAACAACCCCAACTATGGCTACACCTTC.

The V call is TRBV6-5, the J call TRBJ2-1; a weak D match, TRBD1 (6 bases). In germline, CDR1 is MNHEY, CDR2 SVGAGI. Trimming took 2 bases from V and 5 from J, leaving 19 bases between them. This CDR3 is built from 17 residues. The CDR3 nucleotides are TGTGCCAGCAGTTACGGGGGCTCGTGGGGGCCACACAATGAGCAGTTCTTC. It is translated as CASSYGGSWGPHNEQFF.

This clonotype is large. V usage is TRBV6-5 and J usage is TRBJ2-5; D is ambiguous. Germline V lookup: CDR1 MNHEY, CDR2 SVGAGI. V lost 2 bases, J lost 3 bases, and 7 bases lay in between. This CDR3 region has 13 residues. CDR3 loop: CASSYGPEETQYF. The CDR3 DNA reads as TGTGCCAGCAGTTACGGGCCTGAAGAGACCCAGTACTTC.

Points on this clonotype: One end of the junction fails to match germline, which may point to a read error. The chain uses TRBV6-1 and TRBJ2-3; perhaps TRBD2 as D (5 bases). This CDR3 is built from 14 residues. Germline CDR1 is MNHNS and CDR2 is SASEGT. The CDR3 coding sequence is TGTGCCAGCCGCCCAGACTCTAGCAAAGATACGCAGTATTTC. Amino acid sequence: CASRPDSSKDTQYF.